The following is a T cell receptor beta chain sequence with its context. Profiling relied on immunoSEQ multiplex PCR, and the TCRdb table lists in-frame clones only, not all of them. The repertoire holds around 200,000 clones, with about 90% as singletons. This CDR3 has 11 residues. Germline V CDR1 and CDR2: DFQATT, SNEGSKA (reference sequence). The germline V and J ends were trimmed by 6 bases and 6 bases, with 11 bases remaining between them. The data derive from a study of blood T cell repertoires in COVID-19. On the study more broadly: Specimens from acute and convalescent COVID-19 originated in the United States, Italy and Spain.

Material for sequencing was peripheral blood. This receptor was taken from a woman aged 18 to 35 who had recovered from COVID-19. The chain carries TRBV20-1 and TRBJ1-1; possibly TRBD1 for D (5 bases). DNA for the CDR3: TGCAGTGCCCCCCGGGGGGCTGAAGCTTTCTTT. As protein: CSAPRGAEAFF.